This note documents a single T cell receptor beta chain sequence. Its specificity is unknown. This specimen belongs to a study of T-cell reconstitution after alpha-beta-depleted transplantation in children. Study conclusions and caveats: The authors attributed T-cell counts and diversity one year after transplant mostly to newly produced T cells. At day 60, the high TCRbeta diversity found in some patients originated from recipient T cells and thymic progenitors that had survived. Expanded clones from the graft, numbering several hundred, reportedly supplied alpha-beta T cells about two months after transplant.

TCRbeta library construction was performed incorporating unique molecular identifiers. TCRdb reprocessed the PCR reads via MiXCR and lists one record per CDR3 protein. The data hold more than 300,000 distinct CDR3 sequences, with around 15% observed a single time. This receptor was obtained from a male patient between 2 and 15 years old who had a stem cell transplant for acute lymphoblastic leukemia, so the T cells may come from the graft donor. The source material was PBMCs, mostly from graft donor cells, sampled 360 days after TCRalphabeta/CD19-depleted stem cell transplant.

Here the CDR3 DNA reads TGCAGTGCTAGCATAGGGAGTACCTACGAGCAGTACTTC. It encodes CSASIGSTYEQYF. The genes are TRBV20-1 and TRBJ2-7, with D perhaps matching TRBD2 (5 bases). Trimming stripped 3 bases from V and 2 bases from J, with 11 bases between. The CDR3 is made up of 13 amino acids. The germline CDR1 and CDR2 sequences are DFQATT and SNEGSKA (reference sequence).